The sequence of this TCR beta chain was determined in a study of shared clonotypes between healthy human individuals. Authors' methods: Without quality scores, immunoSEQ junctional reads could not be filtered like full-length reads. Repertoires were generated with immunoSEQ multiplex PCR, while TCRdb's copy carries only in-frame clones and drops some. V, J and clone size reflect that table, while D and trimming were determined from the DNA. Among some 240,000 clones, under 80% were seen once, and the ten largest hold over 8.5%. This clone was counted once. The sequenced sample was memory CD4+ T cells sorted from blood. Subset specified: CD45RA-negative fraction. The source of this sequence is a man aged 25-45 years in good health.

The CDR3 spells CASSFTPGQGGTGNTIYF. CDR3 in DNA: TGCGCCAGCAGCTTTACTCCGGGACAGGGAGGAACTGGAAACACCATATATTTT. This chain uses TRBV5-1 with TRBJ1-3, with 9 bases identical to TRBD1. V dropped 2 bases and J dropped 2; count of bases not matched to a gene: 11. Germline CDR1 and CDR2: SGHRS and YFSETQ. CDR3 size: 18 residues.